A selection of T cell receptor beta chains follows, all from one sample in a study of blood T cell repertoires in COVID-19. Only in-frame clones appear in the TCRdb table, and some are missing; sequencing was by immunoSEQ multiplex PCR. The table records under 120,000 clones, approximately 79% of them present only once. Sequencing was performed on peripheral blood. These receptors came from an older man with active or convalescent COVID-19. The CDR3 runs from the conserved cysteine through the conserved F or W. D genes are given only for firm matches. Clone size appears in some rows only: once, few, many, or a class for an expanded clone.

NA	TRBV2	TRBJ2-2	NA	CASSEVEVNTGELFF	TGTGCCAGCAGTGAAGTGGAGGTGAACACCGGGGAGCTGTTTTTT
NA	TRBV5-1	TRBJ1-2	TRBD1	CASTSGTGGGYGYTF	TGCGCCAGCACCTCGGGGACAGGGGGAGGCTATGGCTACACCTTC
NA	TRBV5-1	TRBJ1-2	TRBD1	CASSFGTGQNYGYTF	TGCGCCAGCAGCTTTGGGACAGGCCAAAACTATGGCTACACCTTC
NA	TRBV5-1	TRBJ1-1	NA	CASKERGTEAFF	TGCGCCAGCAAGGAAAGGGGGACTGAAGCTTTCTTT
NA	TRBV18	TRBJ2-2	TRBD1	CASSVDRGLTGELFF	TGTGCCAGCTCAGTGGACAGGGGGCTTACCGGGGAGCTGTTTTTT
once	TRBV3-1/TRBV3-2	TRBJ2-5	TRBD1	CASSQVSGTGKETQYF	TGTGCCAGCAGCCAAGTCTCCGGGACAGGGAAAGAGACCCAGTACTTC
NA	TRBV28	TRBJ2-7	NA	CASTKSREQYF	TGTGCCAGCACTAAGTCCCGGGAGCAGTACTTC
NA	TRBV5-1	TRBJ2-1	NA	CASSLAEGANEQFF	TGCGCCAGCAGCTTGGCGGAAGGGGCCAATGAGCAGTTCTTC
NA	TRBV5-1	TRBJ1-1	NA	CASSPTNYNTEAFF	TGCGCCAGCAGCCCTACGAATTATAACACTGAAGCTTTCTTT
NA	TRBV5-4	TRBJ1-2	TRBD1	CASSQDRDYGYTF	TGTGCCAGCAGCCAGGACAGGGACTATGGCTACACCTTC
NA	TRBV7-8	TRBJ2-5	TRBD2	CASSFEGTSGRARETQYF	TGTGCCAGCAGCTTCGAAGGGACTAGCGGGAGGGCAAGGGAGACCCAGTACTTC
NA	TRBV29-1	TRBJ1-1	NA	CSGLIGRRSGAEAFF	TGCAGCGGACTAATCGGGCGCCGGTCGGGTGCTGAAGCTTTCTTT
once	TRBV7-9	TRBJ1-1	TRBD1	CASSPWTGGARDTEAFF	TGTGCCAGCAGCCCCTGGACAGGGGGCGCGAGGGACACTGAAGCTTTCTTT
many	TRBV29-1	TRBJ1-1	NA	CSVPSWGVGTEAFF	TGCAGCGTCCCAAGCTGGGGCGTAGGCACTGAAGCTTTCTTT
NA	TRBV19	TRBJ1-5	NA	CASSIGGRQPQHF	TGTGCCAGTAGTATCGGAGGGAGACAGCCCCAGCATTTT
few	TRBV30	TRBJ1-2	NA	CAWSPAGNYGYTF	TGTGCCTGGAGTCCCGCCGGGAACTATGGCTACACCTTC
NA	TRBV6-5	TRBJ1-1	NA	CASSGTMNTEAFF	TGTGCCAGCAGCGGGACAATGAACACTGAAGCTTTCTTT
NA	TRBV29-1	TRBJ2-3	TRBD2	CSVEGVSGGASDTQYF	TGCAGCGTTGAAGGCGTTAGCGGGGGGGCGTCAGATACGCAGTATTTT
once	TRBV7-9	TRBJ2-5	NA	CASRISVQETQYF	TGTGCCAGCAGAATCTCGGTACAAGAGACCCAGTACTTC
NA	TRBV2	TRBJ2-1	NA	CASTLYNEQFF	TGTGCCAGCACCTTATACAATGAGCAGTTCTTC
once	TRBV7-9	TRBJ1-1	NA	CASRYLHPTGYAFF	TGTGCCAGCAGATACCTTCATCCTACAGGGTACGCTTTCTTT
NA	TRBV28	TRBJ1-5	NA	CASSMGGAGSNQPQHF	TGTGCCAGCAGCATGGGGGGGGCGGGGAGCAATCAGCCCCAGCATTTT
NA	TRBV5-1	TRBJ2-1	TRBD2	CASSFGLAGIYNEQFF	TGCGCCAGCAGCTTCGGACTAGCGGGGATCTACAATGAGCAGTTCTTC
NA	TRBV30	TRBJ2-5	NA	CAWSVSGLETQYF	TGTGCCTGGAGTGTATCAGGGTTAGAGACCCAGTACTTC
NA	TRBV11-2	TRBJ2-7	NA	CASSAEGRNEYF	TGTGCCAGCAGCGCGGAGGGGCGGAACGAGTACTTC
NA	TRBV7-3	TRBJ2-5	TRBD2	CASSLRGTSGETQYF	TGTGCCAGCAGCTTAAGGGGGACTAGCGGGGAGACCCAGTACTTC
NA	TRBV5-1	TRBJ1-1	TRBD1	CASSSGPGQGYTEAFF	TGCGCCAGCAGCTCAGGTCCGGGACAGGGATATACTGAAGCTTTCTTT
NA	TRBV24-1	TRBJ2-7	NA	CATSDSSAPYEQYF	TGTGCCACCAGTGATTCTAGCGCTCCCTACGAGCAGTACTTC
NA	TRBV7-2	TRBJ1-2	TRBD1	CASSTTGTVSGYTF	TGTGCCAGCAGCACTACCGGGACAGTGAGTGGCTACACCTTC
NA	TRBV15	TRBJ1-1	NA	CATSRAAGLNTEAFF	TGTGCCACCAGCAGAGCCGCGGGACTTAACACTGAAGCTTTCTTT
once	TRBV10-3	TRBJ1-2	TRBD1	CAISEVTGVIAF	TGTGCCATCAGTGAGGTTACAGGGGTTATCGCCTTC
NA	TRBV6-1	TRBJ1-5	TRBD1	CASSRGQGRNQPQHF	TGTGCCAGCAGCCGGGGACAGGGGAGGAATCAGCCCCAGCATTTT
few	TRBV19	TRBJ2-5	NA	CASSIGWEVETQYF	TGTGCCAGTAGTATAGGTTGGGAGGTCGAGACCCAGTACTTC
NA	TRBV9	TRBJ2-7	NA	CASSEHTGEDYEQYF	TGTGCCAGCAGCGAGCACACGGGAGAGGACTACGAGCAGTACTTC
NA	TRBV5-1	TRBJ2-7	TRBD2	CASSLAVTREAYEQYF	TGCGCCAGCAGCTTAGCCGTGACCCGGGAGGCCTACGAGCAGTACTTC
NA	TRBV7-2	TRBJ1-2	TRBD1	CASSFPGGYGYTF	TGTGCCAGCAGCTTCCCAGGGGGATATGGCTACACCTTC
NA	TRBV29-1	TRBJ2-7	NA	CSVAERRSHEQYF	TGCAGCGTTGCCGAGCGGCGTAGCCATGAGCAGTACTTC
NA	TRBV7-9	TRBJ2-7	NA	CASSLGQGATYEQYF	TGTGCCAGCAGCTTAGGGCAGGGCGCGACCTACGAGCAGTACTTC
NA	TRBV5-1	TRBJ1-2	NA	CASSLELANYGYTF	TGCGCCAGCAGCTTGGAATTAGCTAACTATGGCTACACCTTC
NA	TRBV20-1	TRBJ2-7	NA	CSAIQDYEQYF	TGCAGTGCTATACAGGACTACGAGCAGTACTTC
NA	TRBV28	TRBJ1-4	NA	CASSQGFNEKLFF	TGTGCCAGCAGTCAGGGGTTCAATGAAAAACTGTTTTTT
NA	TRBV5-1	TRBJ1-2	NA	CASRVEGALGGYTF	TGCGCCAGCAGAGTTGAGGGCGCCTTGGGTGGCTACACCTTC
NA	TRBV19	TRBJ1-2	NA	CASRTSAAAYGYTF	TGTGCCAGTAGGACCTCGGCGGCAGCTTATGGCTACACCTTC
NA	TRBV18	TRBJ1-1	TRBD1	CASSSGQGHTEAFF	TGTGCCAGCTCATCAGGACAGGGGCACACTGAAGCTTTCTTT
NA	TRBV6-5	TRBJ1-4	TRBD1	CASSTQGASEKLFF	TGTGCCAGCAGTACTCAGGGGGCCAGTGAAAAACTGTTTTTT
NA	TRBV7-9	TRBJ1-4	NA	CASSEGLGEKLFF	TGTGCCAGCAGCGAGGGTTTAGGGGAAAAACTGTTTTTT
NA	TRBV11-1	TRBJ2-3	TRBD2	CASSLEFSGGPIPVF	TGTGCCAGCAGCTTAGAATTTAGCGGGGGGCCAATCCCGGTTTTT
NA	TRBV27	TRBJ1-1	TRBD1	CASSRRTGIPEAFF	TGTGCCAGCAGTAGAAGGACAGGGATCCCTGAAGCTTTCTTT
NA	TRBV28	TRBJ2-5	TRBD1	CASNDRVGETQYF	TGTGCCAGCAACGACAGGGTAGGAGAGACCCAGTACTTC
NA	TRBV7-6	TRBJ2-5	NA	CASSRDRQETQYF	TGTGCCAGCAGCCGCGACAGGCAAGAGACCCAGTACTTC
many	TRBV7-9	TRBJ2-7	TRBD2	CASSFEREGREQYF	TGTGCCAGCAGCTTTGAGCGGGAGGGTCGGGAGCAGTACTTC
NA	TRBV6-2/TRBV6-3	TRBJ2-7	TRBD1	CASSSPAGTGVYEQYF	TGTGCCAGCAGTTCCCCGGCCGGGACAGGAGTCTACGAGCAGTACTTC
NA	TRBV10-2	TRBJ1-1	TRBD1	CASRANRGSNTEAFF	TGCGCCAGCAGGGCTAACAGGGGTTCGAACACTGAAGCTTTCTTT
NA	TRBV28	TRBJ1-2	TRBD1	CASSQWDRDYGYTF	TGTGCCAGCAGTCAATGGGACAGGGACTATGGCTACACCTTC
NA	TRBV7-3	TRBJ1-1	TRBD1	CASSPGGANTEAFF	TGTGCCAGCAGCCCAGGGGGAGCAAACACTGAAGCTTTCTTT